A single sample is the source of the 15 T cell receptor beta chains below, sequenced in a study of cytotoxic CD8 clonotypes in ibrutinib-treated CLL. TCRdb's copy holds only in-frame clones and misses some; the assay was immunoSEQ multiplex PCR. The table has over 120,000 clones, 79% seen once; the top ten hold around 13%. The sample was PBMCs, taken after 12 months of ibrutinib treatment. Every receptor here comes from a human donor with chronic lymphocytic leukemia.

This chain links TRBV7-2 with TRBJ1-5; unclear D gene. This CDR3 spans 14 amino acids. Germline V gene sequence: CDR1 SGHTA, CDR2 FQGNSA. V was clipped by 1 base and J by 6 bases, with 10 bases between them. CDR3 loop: CASSLDFQGQPQHF. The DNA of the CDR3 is TGTGCCAGCAGCTTAGATTTCCAAGGTCAGCCCCAGCATTTT.

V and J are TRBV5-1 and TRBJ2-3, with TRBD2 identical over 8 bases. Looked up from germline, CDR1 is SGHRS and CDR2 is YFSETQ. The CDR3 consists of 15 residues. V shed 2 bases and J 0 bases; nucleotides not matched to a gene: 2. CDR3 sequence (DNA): TGCGCCAGCAGCTTTAGCGGGATTAGCACAGATACGCAGTATTTT. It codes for CASSFSGISTDTQYF. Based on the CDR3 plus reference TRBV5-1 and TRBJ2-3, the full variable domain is KAGVTQTPRYLIKTRGQQVTLSCSPISGHRSVSWYQQTPGQGLQFLFEYFSETQRNKGNFPGRFSGRQFSNSRSEMNVSTLELGDSALYLCASSFSGISTDTQYFGPGTRLTVL.

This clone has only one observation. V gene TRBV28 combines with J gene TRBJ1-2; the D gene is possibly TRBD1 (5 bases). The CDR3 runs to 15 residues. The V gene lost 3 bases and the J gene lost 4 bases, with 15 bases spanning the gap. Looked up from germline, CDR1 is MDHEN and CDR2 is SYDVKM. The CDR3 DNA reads TGTGCCAGCAGTTTCACCATGTCGGGGGTCTATGGCTACACCTTC. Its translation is CASSFTMSGVYGYTF.

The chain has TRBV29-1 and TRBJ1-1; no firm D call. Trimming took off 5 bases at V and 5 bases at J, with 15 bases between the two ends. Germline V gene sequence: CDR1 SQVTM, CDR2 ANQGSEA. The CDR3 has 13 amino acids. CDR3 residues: CSVSAGVETEAFF. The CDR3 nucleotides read TGCAGCGTTTCGGCCGGGGTCGAGACTGAAGCTTTCTTT.

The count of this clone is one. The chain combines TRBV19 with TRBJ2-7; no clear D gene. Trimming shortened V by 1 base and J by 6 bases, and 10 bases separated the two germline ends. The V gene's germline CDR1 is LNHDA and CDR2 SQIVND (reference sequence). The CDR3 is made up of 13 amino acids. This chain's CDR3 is CASSIGLSLEQYF. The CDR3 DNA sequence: TGTGCCAGTAGTATAGGACTGTCGCTCGAGCAGTACTTC.

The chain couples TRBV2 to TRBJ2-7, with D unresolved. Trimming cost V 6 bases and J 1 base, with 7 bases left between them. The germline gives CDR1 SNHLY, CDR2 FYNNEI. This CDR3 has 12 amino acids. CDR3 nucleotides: TGTGCCAGCAGGATACGTTCCTACGAGCAGTACTTC. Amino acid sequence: CASRIRSYEQYF.

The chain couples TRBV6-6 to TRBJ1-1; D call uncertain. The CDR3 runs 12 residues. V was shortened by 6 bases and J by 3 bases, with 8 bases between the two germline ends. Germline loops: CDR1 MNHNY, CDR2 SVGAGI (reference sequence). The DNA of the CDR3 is TGTGCCAGCAGATGGATAGACACTGAAGCTTTCTTT. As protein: CASRWIDTEAFF.

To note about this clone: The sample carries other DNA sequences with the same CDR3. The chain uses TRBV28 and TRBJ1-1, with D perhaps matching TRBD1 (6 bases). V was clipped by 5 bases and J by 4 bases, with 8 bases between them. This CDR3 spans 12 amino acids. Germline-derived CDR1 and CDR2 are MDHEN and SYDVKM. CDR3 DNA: TGTGCCAGCAGTCTCAGGGGCACTGAAGCTTTCTTT. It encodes CASSLRGTEAFF.

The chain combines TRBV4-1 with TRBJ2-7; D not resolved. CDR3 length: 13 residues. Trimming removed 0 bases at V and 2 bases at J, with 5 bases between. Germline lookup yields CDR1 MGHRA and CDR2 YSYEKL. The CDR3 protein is CASSQDRAYEQYF. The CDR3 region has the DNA TGCGCCAGCAGCCAAGATAGGGCCTACGAGCAGTACTTC.

CDR3 region: CASSSGQGEIYEQYF. As DNA, the CDR3 is TGTGCCAGCAGTTCCGGGCAGGGGGAGATATACGAGCAGTACTTC. The genes are TRBV28 and TRBJ2-7, with TRBD1 identical over 7 bases. The V gene end was trimmed by 4 bases and the J gene end by 4 bases; junction bases not matched to a gene: 10. The CDR3 sequence is 15 residues long. Germline CDR1 and CDR2: MDHEN and SYDVKM.

The CDR3 nucleotides are TGTGCCAGCAGCTTAGAGGGTGCAGGACGGTTGTCCACCGGGGAGCTGTTTTTT. The encoded protein is CASSLEGAGRLSTGELFF. V and J are TRBV7-8 and TRBJ2-2; D uncertain. The V gene's germline CDR1 is SGHVS and CDR2 FQNEAQ. Trimming cost V 1 base and J 4 bases, with 19 bases left between them. CDR3 length: 18 residues.

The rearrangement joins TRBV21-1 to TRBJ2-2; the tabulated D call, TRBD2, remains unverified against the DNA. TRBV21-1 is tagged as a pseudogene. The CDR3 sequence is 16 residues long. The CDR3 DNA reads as TGTGCCAGCAGCAGCCTAGCAGCCCAGAACACCGGGGAGCTGTTTTTT. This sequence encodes CASSSLAAQNTGELFF.

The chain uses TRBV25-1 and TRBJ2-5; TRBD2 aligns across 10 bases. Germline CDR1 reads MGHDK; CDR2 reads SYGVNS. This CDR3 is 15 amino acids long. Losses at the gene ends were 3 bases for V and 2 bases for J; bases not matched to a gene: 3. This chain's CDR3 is CASSDWTSGQETQYF. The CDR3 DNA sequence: TGTGCCAGCAGTGATTGGACTAGCGGACAAGAGACCCAGTACTTC.

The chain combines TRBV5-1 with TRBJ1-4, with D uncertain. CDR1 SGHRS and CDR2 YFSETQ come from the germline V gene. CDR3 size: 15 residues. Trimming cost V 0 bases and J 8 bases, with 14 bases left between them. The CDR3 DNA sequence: TGCGCCAGCAGCTTGGCCTCTAATATCCGGGAAAAACTGTTTTTT. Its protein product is CASSLASNIREKLFF. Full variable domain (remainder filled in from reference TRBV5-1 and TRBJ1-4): KAGVTQTPRYLIKTRGQQVTLSCSPISGHRSVSWYQQTPGQGLQFLFEYFSETQRNKGNFPGRFSGRQFSNSRSEMNVSTLELGDSALYLCASSLASNIREKLFFGSGTQLSVL.

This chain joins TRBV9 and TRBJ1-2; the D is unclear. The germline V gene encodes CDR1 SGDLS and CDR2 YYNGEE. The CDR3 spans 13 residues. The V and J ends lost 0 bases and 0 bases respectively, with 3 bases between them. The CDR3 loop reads CASSVATNYGYTF. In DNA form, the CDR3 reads TGTGCCAGCAGCGTAGCCACTAACTATGGCTACACCTTC.